This TCR beta chain appears in the sequencing data of a study of blood T cell repertoires in COVID-19. Study-wide background: Nucleic acid was either cDNA or gDNA, and it came from T cells, B-cell-depleted T cells, or PBMCs.

As originally analysed: Scientists estimated how many nucleated cells there were by amplifying reference gene primers. The assay was immunoSEQ multiplex PCR, and TCRdb's table has in-frame clones only and misses some. The DNA gave D and trimming, while V, J and clone size come from that table. The sample holds around 210,000 clones; roughly 85% are singletons and the top ten take 5.1%. Patients of the Seattle cohort, enrolled during active infection, were followed longitudinally. This clone was seen a handful of times. V lost 8 bases, J lost 7 bases, and 12 bases lay in between. Germline CDR1 is SQVTM and CDR2 is ANQGSEA. The CDR3 loop spans 11 amino acids.

The specimen sequenced was peripheral blood. The J gene is TRBJ2-1, the V gene TRBV29-1, with a possible D match to TRBD1 (5 bases). The sequence was collected from a man aged 45-65 years with COVID-19, enrolled during active disease. The CDR3 DNA sequence: TGCAGCTCAGGACACATAAATGAGCAGTTCTTC. Its translation is CSSGHINEQFF.